This TCR beta chain appears in the sequencing data of a study of Ad26.COV2.S vaccination and SARS-CoV-2 variants. Study in general: Vaccine-arm donor from the placebo-controlled COV1001 Ad26.COV2.S trial. Study findings and constraints: Breadth of non-spike TCRs did not differ between vaccinees and placebo recipients. Greater spike-specific TCR breadth was seen in vaccine recipients than in placebo recipients.

Clones were sequenced by immunoSEQ multiplex PCR, and TCRdb holds only the in-frame ones, with some missing. The data contain 380,000 or so clones, around nine tenths of them seen just once; the ten biggest clones take up about 10%. Regarding treatment: approximately 18 received Ad26.COV2.S at low or high dose, single or two shots; about five received placebo; per-sample allocation not given. Sampling was done on day 63 after the first vaccine or placebo injection. Vaccine was an Ad26 vector expressing Wuhan-strain SARS-CoV-2 spike. The V end lost 5 bases, the J end lost 3 bases, and 7 bases lay between the germline ends. CDR1 and CDR2 from the germline V gene are SGHVS and FQNEAQ. This CDR3 spans 12 amino acids. On this clone: Its specificity is unknown.

V is TRBV7-8 and J is TRBJ2-5; D call uncertain. The material sequenced was peripheral blood, taken in a trial of Ad26.COV2.S vaccine versus placebo. This receptor was identified in a person aged 18 to 59 who received the Ad26.COV2.S COVID-19 vaccine or a placebo. The CDR3 protein is CASSHPKETQYF. The CDR3 DNA is TGTGCCAGCAGCCACCCTAAAGAGACCCAGTACTTC.